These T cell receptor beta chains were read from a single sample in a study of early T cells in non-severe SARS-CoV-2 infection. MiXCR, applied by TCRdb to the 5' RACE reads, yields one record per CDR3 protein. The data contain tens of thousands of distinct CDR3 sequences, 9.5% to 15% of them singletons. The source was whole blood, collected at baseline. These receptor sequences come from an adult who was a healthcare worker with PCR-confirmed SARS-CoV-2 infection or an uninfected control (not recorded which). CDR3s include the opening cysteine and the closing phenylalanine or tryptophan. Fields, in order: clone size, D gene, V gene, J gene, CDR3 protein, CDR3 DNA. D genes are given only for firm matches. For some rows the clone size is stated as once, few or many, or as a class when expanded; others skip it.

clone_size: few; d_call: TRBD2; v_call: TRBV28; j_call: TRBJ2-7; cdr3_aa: CASSPPGGNYEQYF; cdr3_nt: TGTGCCAGCAGTCCCCCGGGGGGAAACTACGAGCAGTACTTC
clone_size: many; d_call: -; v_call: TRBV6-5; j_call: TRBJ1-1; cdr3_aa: CASRRGGGLNTEAFF; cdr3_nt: TGTGCCAGCAGGAGGGGAGGAGGACTGAACACTGAAGCTTTCTTT
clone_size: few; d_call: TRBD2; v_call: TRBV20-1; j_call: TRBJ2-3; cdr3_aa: CSASRGVSTDTQYF; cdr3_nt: TGCAGTGCTAGCCGGGGGGTGAGCACAGATACGCAGTATTTT
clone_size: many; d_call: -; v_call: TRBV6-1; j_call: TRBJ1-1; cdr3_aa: CASSEPQGKAFF; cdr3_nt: TGTGCCAGCAGTGAACCCCAGGGTAAAGCTTTCTTT
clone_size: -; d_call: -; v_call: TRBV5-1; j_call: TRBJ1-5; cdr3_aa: CASSLLPGVSQPQHF; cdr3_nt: TGCGCCAGCAGCTTGCTCCCAGGGGTATCGCAGCCCCAGCATTTT
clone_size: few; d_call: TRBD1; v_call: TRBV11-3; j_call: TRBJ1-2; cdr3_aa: CASSMTGGYGYTF; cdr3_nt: TGTGCCAGCAGTATGACAGGGGGCTATGGCTACACCTTC
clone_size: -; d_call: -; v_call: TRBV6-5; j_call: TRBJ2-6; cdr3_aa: CASSYSRWPGANVLTF; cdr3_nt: TGTGCCAGCAGTTACTCGAGGTGGCCTGGGGCCAACGTCCTGACTTTC
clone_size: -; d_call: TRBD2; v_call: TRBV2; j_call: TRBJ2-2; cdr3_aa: CASTLEAGENTGELFF; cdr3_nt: TGTGCCAGCACCCTGGAAGCGGGGGAAAACACCGGGGAGCTGTTTTTT
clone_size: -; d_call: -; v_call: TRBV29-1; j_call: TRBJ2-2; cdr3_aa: CSGGTLNTGELFF; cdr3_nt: TGCAGCGGGGGGACACTAAACACCGGGGAGCTGTTTTTT
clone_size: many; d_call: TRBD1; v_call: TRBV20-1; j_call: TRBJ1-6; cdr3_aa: CSARERQTGGDSPLHF; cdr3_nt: TGCAGTGCTAGAGAACGGCAAACAGGGGGCGATTCACCCCTCCACTTT
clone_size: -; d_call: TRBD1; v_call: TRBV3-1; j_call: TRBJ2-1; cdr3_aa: CASTQVTGARDEQFF; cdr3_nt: TGTGCCAGCACCCAAGTAACAGGGGCAAGGGATGAGCAGTTCTTC
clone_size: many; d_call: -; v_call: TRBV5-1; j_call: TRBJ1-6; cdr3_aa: CASSLAGDNSPLHF; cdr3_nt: TGCGCCAGCAGCTTGGCGGGGGATAATTCACCCCTCCACTTT
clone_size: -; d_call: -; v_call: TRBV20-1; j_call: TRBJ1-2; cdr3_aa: CSARPHSLYGYTF; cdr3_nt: TGCAGTGCTAGACCCCACAGCCTCTATGGCTACACCTTC
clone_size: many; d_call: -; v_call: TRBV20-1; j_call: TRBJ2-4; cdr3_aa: CSASVANIQYF; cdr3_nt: TGCAGTGCTAGCGTCGCGAACATTCAGTACTTC
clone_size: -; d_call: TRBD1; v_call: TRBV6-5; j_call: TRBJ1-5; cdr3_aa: CASSTGTGDNQPQHF; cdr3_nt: TGTGCCAGCAGTACCGGGACAGGGGATAATCAGCCCCAGCATTTT
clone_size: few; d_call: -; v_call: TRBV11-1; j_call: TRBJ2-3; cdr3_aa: CASSQSLADTQYF; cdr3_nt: TGTGCCAGCAGTCAAAGCCTAGCAGATACGCAGTATTTT
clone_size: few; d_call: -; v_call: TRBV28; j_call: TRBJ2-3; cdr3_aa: CASSFPGTTQYF; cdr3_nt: TGTGCCAGCAGTTTCCCTGGGACTACGCAGTATTTT
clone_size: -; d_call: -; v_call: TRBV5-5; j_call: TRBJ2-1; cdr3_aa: CASSFSPALSYNEQFF; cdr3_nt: TGTGCCAGCAGCTTTAGCCCCGCGCTTTCCTACAATGAGCAGTTCTTC
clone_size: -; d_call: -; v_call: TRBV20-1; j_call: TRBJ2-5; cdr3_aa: CSASDRDTYQETQYF; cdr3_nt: TGCAGTGCTAGTGACAGAGATACCTACCAAGAGACCCAGTACTTC
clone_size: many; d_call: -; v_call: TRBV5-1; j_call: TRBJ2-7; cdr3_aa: CASSFAGNEQYF; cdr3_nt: TGCGCCAGCAGCTTTGCAGGGAACGAGCAGTACTTC
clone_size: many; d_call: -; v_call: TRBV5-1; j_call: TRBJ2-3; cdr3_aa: CASSWVGGGDTQYF; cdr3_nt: TGCGCCAGCAGCTGGGTCGGCGGAGGAGATACGCAGTATTTT
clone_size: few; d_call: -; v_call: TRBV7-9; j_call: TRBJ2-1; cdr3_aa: CASSSNPEYNEQFF; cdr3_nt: TGTGCCAGCAGCTCGAACCCCGAATACAATGAGCAGTTCTTC
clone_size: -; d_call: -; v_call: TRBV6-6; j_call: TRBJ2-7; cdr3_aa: CASSPQGSSYEQYF; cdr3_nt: TGTGCCAGCAGCCCACAGGGAAGCTCCTACGAGCAGTACTTC
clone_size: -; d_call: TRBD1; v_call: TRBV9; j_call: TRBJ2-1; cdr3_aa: CASSADRGSYNEQFF; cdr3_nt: TGTGCCAGCAGCGCAGACAGGGGCTCCTACAATGAGCAGTTCTTC
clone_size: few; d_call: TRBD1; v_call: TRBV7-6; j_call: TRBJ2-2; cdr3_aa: CASSPPDGQGKFGELFF; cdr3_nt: TGTGCCAGCAGCCCCCCAGATGGACAGGGGAAGTTCGGGGAGCTGTTTTTT
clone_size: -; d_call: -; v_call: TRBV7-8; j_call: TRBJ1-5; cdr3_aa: CASSLVGLDHPQHF; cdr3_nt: TGTGCCAGCAGCTTAGTGGGATTGGATCATCCCCAGCATTTT
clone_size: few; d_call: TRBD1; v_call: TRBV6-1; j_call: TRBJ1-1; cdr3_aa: CASRDRGTSMNTEAFF; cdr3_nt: TGTGCCAGCAGGGACAGGGGGACCTCAATGAACACTGAAGCTTTCTTT
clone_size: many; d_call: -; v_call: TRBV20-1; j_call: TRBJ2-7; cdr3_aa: CSATSLRDGLWEQYF; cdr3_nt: TGCAGTGCTACCTCCCTACGGGACGGCCTCTGGGAGCAGTACTTC
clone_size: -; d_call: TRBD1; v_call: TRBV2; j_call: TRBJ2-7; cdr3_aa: CARGQPHGDEQYF; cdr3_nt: TGTGCCAGGGGACAGCCTCACGGCGACGAGCAGTACTTC
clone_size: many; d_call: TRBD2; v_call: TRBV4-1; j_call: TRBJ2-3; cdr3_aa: CASSQGVAGGTDTQYF; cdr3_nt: TGCGCCAGCAGCCAAGGGGTAGCGGGGGGCACAGATACGCAGTATTTT
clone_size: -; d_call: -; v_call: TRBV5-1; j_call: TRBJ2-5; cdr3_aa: CASSRDLQETQYF; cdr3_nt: TGCGCCAGCAGCCGGGACTTACAAGAGACCCAGTACTTC
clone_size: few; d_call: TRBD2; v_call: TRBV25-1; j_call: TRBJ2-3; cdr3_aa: CASSVLSGGPSTDTQYF; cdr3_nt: TGTGCCAGCAGTGTCCTTAGCGGGGGACCAAGCACAGATACGCAGTATTTT
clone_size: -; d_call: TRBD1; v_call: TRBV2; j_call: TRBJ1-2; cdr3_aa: CASTDTDRGNGYTF; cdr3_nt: TGTGCCAGCACTGACACGGACAGGGGAAATGGCTACACCTTC
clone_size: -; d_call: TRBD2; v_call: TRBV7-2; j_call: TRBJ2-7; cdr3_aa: CASSFELSGAPVF; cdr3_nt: TGTGCCAGCAGCTTCGAACTTAGCGGGGCCCCAGTCTTC
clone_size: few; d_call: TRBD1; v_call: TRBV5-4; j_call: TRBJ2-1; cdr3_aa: CASSTRTGGLSNEQFF; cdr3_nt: TGTGCCAGCAGCACTCGGACAGGGGGATTATCGAATGAGCAGTTCTTC
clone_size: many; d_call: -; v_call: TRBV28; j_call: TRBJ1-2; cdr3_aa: CASSWGGNYGYTF; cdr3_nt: TGTGCCAGCAGTTGGGGCGGTAACTATGGCTACACCTTC
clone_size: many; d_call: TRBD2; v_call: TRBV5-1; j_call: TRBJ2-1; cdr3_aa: CASTPLAGVRDEQFF; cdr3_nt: TGCGCCAGCACCCCCCTAGCGGGGGTCAGGGATGAGCAGTTCTTC
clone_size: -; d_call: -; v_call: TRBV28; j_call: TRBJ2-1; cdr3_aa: CASSPRGQRNNEQFF; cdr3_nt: TGTGCCAGCAGCCCTAGAGGACAGAGAAACAATGAGCAGTTCTTC
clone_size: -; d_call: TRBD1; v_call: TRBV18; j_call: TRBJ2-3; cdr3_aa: CASSPHRGSTDTQYF; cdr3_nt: TGTGCCAGCTCACCACACAGGGGAAGCACAGATACGCAGTATTTT
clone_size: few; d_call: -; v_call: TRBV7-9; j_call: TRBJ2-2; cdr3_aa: CASSVGTVTGELFF; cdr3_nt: TGTGCCAGCAGCGTAGGGACTGTCACCGGGGAGCTGTTTTTT
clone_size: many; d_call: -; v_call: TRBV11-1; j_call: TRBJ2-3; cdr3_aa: CASAPGRTDTQYF; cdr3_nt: TGTGCCAGCGCCCCGGGTCGCACAGATACGCAGTATTTT
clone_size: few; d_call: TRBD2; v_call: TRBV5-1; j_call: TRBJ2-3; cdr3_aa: CASRNSGGTDTQYF; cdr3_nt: TGCGCCAGCAGGAACAGCGGGGGCACAGATACGCAGTATTTT
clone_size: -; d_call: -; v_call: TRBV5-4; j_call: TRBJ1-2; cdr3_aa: CASSRTAEYGYTF; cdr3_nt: TGTGCCAGCAGCCGTACGGCGGAATATGGCTACACCTTC
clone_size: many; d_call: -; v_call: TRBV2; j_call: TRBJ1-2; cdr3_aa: CASRRGADGYTF; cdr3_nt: TGTGCCAGCAGACGGGGGGCGGATGGCTACACCTTC
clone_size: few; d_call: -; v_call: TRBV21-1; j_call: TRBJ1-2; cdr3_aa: CASSRGTDHYGYTF; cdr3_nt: TGTGCCAGCAGCAGGGGGACAGACCACTATGGCTACACCTTC
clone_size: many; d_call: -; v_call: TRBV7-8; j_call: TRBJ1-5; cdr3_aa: CASSLGFAGSYSNQPQHF; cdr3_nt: TGTGCCAGCAGCTTAGGGTTCGCAGGTAGCTATAGCAATCAGCCCCAGCATTTT
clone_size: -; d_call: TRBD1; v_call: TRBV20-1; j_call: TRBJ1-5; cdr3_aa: CSARDLRGQSNQPQHF; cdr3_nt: TGCAGTGCTAGAGATCTCAGGGGGCAAAGCAATCAGCCCCAGCATTTT
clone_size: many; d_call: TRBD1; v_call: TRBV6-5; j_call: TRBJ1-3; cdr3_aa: CASSQDRGRKNTIYF; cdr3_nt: TGTGCCAGCAGTCAGGACAGGGGGCGTAAAAACACCATATATTTT